A selection of T cell receptor beta chains follows, all from one sample in a study of CD8 T cells in ankylosing spondylitis. TCRdb redid the calling of the 5' RACE reads with MiXCR, one entry per CDR3 protein. The data contain 200,000 to 300,000 distinct CDR3 sequences, roughly 25% of them singletons. Material for sequencing was blood, either unsorted or a sorted T cell fraction (not recorded which). Every receptor here comes from a male donor with ankylosing spondylitis or in good health (not recorded which). The CDR3 runs from the conserved cysteine through the conserved F or W. The D gene is left open where the match is weak. Clone size is stated in some rows and not others, as once, few, many or a class when expanded.

D	size	J	V	CDR3	DNA
-	many	TRBJ1-2	TRBV24-1	CATSDPLKGYGYTF	TGTGCCACCAGTGATCCGCTAAAGGGATATGGCTACACCTTC
-	many	TRBJ1-1	TRBV5-1	CASSWGGGRNTEAFF	TGCGCCAGCAGCTGGGGAGGGGGGCGTAACACTGAAGCTTTCTTT
TRBD1	few	TRBJ2-5	TRBV20-1	CSARERQGVETQYF	TGCAGTGCTAGAGAACGACAGGGGGTGGAGACCCAGTACTTC
TRBD2	few	TRBJ2-1	TRBV20-1	CSASQASGDNEQFF	TGCAGTGCTAGCCAGGCTAGCGGGGACAATGAGCAGTTCTTC
TRBD2	many	TRBJ2-3	TRBV12-3/TRBV12-4	CASSPSGGHTDTQYF	TGTGCCAGCAGTCCAAGCGGGGGCCACACAGATACGCAGTATTTT
-	-	TRBJ2-3	TRBV24-1	CATSDTSTDTQYF	TGTGCCACCAGTGATACTAGCACAGATACGCAGTATTTT
-	-	TRBJ1-6	TRBV2	CASRPEGNSPLHF	TGTGCCAGCCGCCCCGAAGGTAATTCACCCCTCCACTTT
-	many	TRBJ2-7	TRBV11-2	CASSLDRYTYEQYF	TGTGCCAGCAGCTTAGACAGATACACCTACGAGCAGTACTTC
-	few	TRBJ2-3	TRBV11-2	CASSLDLYTDTQYF	TGTGCCAGCAGCTTAGATCTATACACAGATACGCAGTATTTT
-	-	TRBJ2-5	TRBV6-1	CASSSSVTGQETQYF	TGTGCCAGCAGCTCCAGCGTGACGGGGCAGGAGACCCAGTACTTC
TRBD2	few	TRBJ2-7	TRBV29-1	CSVAPSPGGIYEQYF	TGCAGCGTTGCCCCCTCGCCGGGAGGGATCTACGAGCAGTACTTC
-	many	TRBJ1-1	TRBV29-1	CSVEESSAFF	TGCAGCGTTGAAGAGTCCTCAGCTTTCTTT
TRBD1	-	TRBJ2-7	TRBV5-6	CASSFDRGSVEQYF	TGTGCCAGCAGCTTCGACAGGGGTAGCGTAGAGCAGTACTTC
-	many	TRBJ1-5	TRBV20-1	CSARDGGFGNQPQHF	TGCAGTGCTAGAGATGGAGGGTTCGGCAATCAGCCCCAGCATTTT
-	many	TRBJ1-2	TRBV20-1	CSAPQAYGYTF	TGCAGTGCACCGCAGGCCTATGGCTACACCTTC
TRBD1	few	TRBJ1-2	TRBV25-1	CASNPGQGRIGYTF	TGTGCCAGCAATCCGGGACAGGGTAGAATCGGCTACACCTTC
-	-	TRBJ2-7	TRBV12-3/TRBV12-4	CASSLEGGVAYEQYF	TGTGCCAGCAGTTTAGAAGGAGGAGTAGCCTACGAGCAGTACTTC
-	many	TRBJ2-7	TRBV20-1	CSAREGRRLSSYEQYF	TGCAGTGCTAGAGAGGGCCGGCGGTTAAGCTCCTACGAGCAGTACTTC
-	many	TRBJ2-7	TRBV6-5	CASSYEMSYEQYF	TGTGCCAGCAGTTACGAGATGTCCTACGAGCAGTACTTC
TRBD2	-	TRBJ2-3	TRBV7-3	CASSKTSTGDTQYF	TGTGCCAGCAGCAAGACTAGCACAGGAGATACGCAGTATTTT
-	-	TRBJ2-5	TRBV6-1	CASTKTASGQTQYF	TGTGCCAGCACCAAAACGGCCAGCGGGCAGACCCAGTACTTC
-	many	TRBJ2-3	TRBV4-1	CASSQDWRGWDTQYF	TGCGCCAGCAGCCAAGATTGGAGGGGATGGGATACGCAGTATTTT
-	-	TRBJ2-5	TRBV20-1	CSGGGAQETQYF	TGCAGTGGGGGGGGGGCACAAGAGACCCAGTACTTC
-	many	TRBJ1-2	TRBV20-1	CSAGDRRANYGYTF	TGCAGTGCTGGCGACAGGAGAGCTAACTATGGCTACACCTTC
TRBD1	-	TRBJ2-7	TRBV6-5	CASSSRTGDTPSPYEQYF	TGTGCCAGCAGTTCAAGGACAGGGGATACCCCCAGCCCCTACGAGCAGTACTTC
-	-	TRBJ2-2	TRBV20-1	CCAREGRVEYGWSTGELFF	TGCTGTGCTAGAGAAGGCAGGGTTGAGTACGGTTGGTCGACCGGGGAGCTGTTTTTT
-	-	TRBJ1-2	TRBV6-6	CASSNSGEGGYTF	TGTGCCAGCAGTAACTCAGGGGAAGGAGGCTACACCTTC
TRBD2	-	TRBJ2-1	TRBV29-1	CSVEVGLAGASSYNEQFF	TGCAGCGTTGAGGTGGGACTAGCGGGGGCGAGCTCCTACAATGAGCAGTTCTTC
-	-	TRBJ2-2	TRBV21-1	CASSKESPESSTGELFF	TGTGCCAGCAGCAAAGAATCGCCAGAAAGTTCCACCGGGGAGCTGTTTTTT
-	-	TRBJ2-4	TRBV20-1	CSAEDPVTLAKNIQYF	TGCAGTGCGGAAGATCCAGTGACCCTAGCCAAAAACATTCAGTACTTC
-	-	TRBJ2-6	TRBV6-2/TRBV6-3	CASSWRQSYSGANVLTF	TGTGCCAGCAGTTGGAGACAGAGTTACTCTGGGGCCAACGTCCTGACTTTC
-	many	TRBJ1-6	TRBV7-9	CASSLDLGVSPLHF	TGTGCCAGCAGCTTGGATCTTGGAGTTTCACCCCTCCACTTT
-	many	TRBJ1-5	TRBV15	CATSREREPQHF	TGTGCCACCAGCAGAGAACGGGAGCCCCAGCATTTT
TRBD1	many	TRBJ1-4	TRBV5-1	CASRSTGTGNEKLFF	TGCGCCAGCAGGTCCACCGGGACAGGGAATGAAAAACTGTTTTTT